What follows describes a single TCR beta chain. As handled by the study authors: Reference gene primer amplification in the assay estimated nucleated cell counts. Using immunoSEQ multiplex PCR, the repertoire was profiled, and TCRdb retains in-frame clones only, with some absent. V and J calls and clone size are those listed in that table; D and trimming were worked out from the DNA. This repertoire shows around 290,000 clones, roughly 91% found once; its top ten account for approximately 4.6%. V shed 5 bases and J shed 5 bases, with 11 bases lying between them. The V gene's germline CDR1 is KGHDR and CDR2 SFDVKD. CDR3 length: 14 residues. The sample belongs to a study of blood T cell repertoires in COVID-19. Study summary: Donors in the United States, Italy and Spain gave samples during acute or convalescent COVID-19. In each case, the material was cDNA or gDNA derived from T cells, B-cell-depleted T cells, or PBMCs.

This chain links TRBV24-1 with TRBJ2-2; TRBD2 is a possible D gene (6 bases). The receptor's source is a man aged 40-50 years with acute or convalescent COVID-19. The sequenced material came from peripheral blood. The CDR3 DNA reads as TGTGCCACCAGTGGAGGACGGGGGACCGGGGAGCTGTTTTTT. It yields the protein CATSGGRGTGELFF.